This T cell receptor beta chain was sequenced during a study of quantifying T cell responses using KT2 cells. Overall study: cDNA was made from DNase-treated RNA using alpha and beta constant primers. Findings and limits, study-wide: The number of KT2 alpha and beta sequences was a linear function of input KT2 cells.

CDR3 length: 16 amino acids. The J segment lost 3 bases and the V segment lost 5 bases, leaving 7 bases of the junction unmatched. CDR1 and CDR2 (germline): MNHNS, SASEGT. KT2, a clone with a known TCR, was spiked into unfractionated PBMC. KT2 cells were mixed with fixed PBMC numbers at varying ratios. A single-stranded UMI oligo with SP2 sequence was ligated to cDNA 3' ends. An equimolar mix of RC1.1 and RC1.2 primed the beta chain across TRBC1 and TRBC2. TCRdb recomputed calls from the UMI-ligation and nested PCR reads with MiXCR, one row per CDR3 protein. The sample has approximately 50,000 distinct CDR3 sequences, 11% seen once. This clonotype has just a few counts. Its antigen is unknown.

The receptor was isolated from a human donor. Sequences were obtained from PBMCs spiked with cells of the T cell clone KT2. This chain links TRBV6-1 with TRBJ1-4; 9 bases agree with TRBD1. CDR3: CASSFTGGSANEKLFF. CDR3 nucleotides: TGTGCCAGCAGTTTTACAGGGGGCTCAGCTAATGAAAAACTGTTTTTT.